This T cell receptor beta chain was profiled in a study of chemoradiotherapy in HPV16-positive cancers. Background on the study: Functional T-cell assays on a couple of HPV16-positive patients' cells defined candidate HPV-specific clones and common TCR motifs. Study conclusions and caveats: Candidate HPV-specific clones and E7-related TCR motifs grew in tumor during treatment. Only a couple of HPV16-positive patients supplied the functional HPV-specificity definition.

Data came from immunoSEQ multiplex PCR; TCRdb stores just in-frame clones and leaves some out. The sample has about 36,000 clones, roughly 90% seen once. Over chemoradiotherapy, repertoires were sampled more than once. This clone was detected only once. Its antigen is undetermined. The CDR3 consists of 16 residues. The V gene end was trimmed by 6 bases and the J gene end by 5 bases; junction bases not matched to a gene: 10. Germline CDR1 MGHDK, CDR2 SYGVNS. The rearrangement uses TRBV25-1 and TRBJ2-2; TRBD1 agrees at 9 bases. Specimen: blood, collected from a patient who underwent chemoradiotherapy. The TCR comes from a human donor with HPV-associated anogenital cancer. The CDR3, as DNA: TGTGCCAGCAGAGCCCCCGGGACAGGGCGGACCGGGGAGCTGTTTTTT. Translating gives CASRAPGTGRTGELFF.